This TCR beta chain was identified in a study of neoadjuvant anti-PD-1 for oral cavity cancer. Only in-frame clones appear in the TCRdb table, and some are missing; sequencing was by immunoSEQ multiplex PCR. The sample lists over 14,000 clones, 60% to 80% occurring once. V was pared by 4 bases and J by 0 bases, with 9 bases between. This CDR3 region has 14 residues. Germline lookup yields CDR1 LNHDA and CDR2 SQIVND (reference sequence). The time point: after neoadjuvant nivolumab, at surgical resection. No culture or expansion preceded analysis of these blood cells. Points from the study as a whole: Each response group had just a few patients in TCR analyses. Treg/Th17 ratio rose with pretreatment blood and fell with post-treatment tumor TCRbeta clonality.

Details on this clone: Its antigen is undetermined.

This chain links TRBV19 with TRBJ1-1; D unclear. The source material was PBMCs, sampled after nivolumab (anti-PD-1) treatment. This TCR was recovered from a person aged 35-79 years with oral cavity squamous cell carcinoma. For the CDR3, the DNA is TGTGCCAGTAGTAGCGGGGTCATGAACACTGAAGCTTTCTTT. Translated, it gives CASSSGVMNTEAFF. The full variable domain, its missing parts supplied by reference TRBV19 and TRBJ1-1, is DGGITQSPKYLFRKEGQNVTLSCEQNLNHDAMYWYRQDPGQGLRLIYYSQIVNDFQKGDIAEGYSVSREKKESFPLTVTSAQKNPTAFYLCASSSGVMNTEAFFGQGTRLTVV.